Each of the 27 T cell receptor beta chains below was sequenced from the same sample in a study of blood T cells in healthy people across ages. Primers used in a second PCR of about 7 to 12 cycles were a sample-barcoded 5' primer and a J-beta primer mix. One entry per CDR3 protein results from TCRdb running MiXCR on the 5' RACE reads. The profile shows 1.5 million to 2 million distinct CDR3 sequences, 25% to 30% of them singletons. Sequencing was performed on blood. The receptors originated from a woman younger than 45 in good health.

This clonotype was seen a few times. The chain links TRBV5-1 to TRBJ1-2, with TRBD1 as a possible D gene (5 bases). The CDR3 consists of 15 residues. Germline V gene data show CDR1 as SGHRS and CDR2 as YFSETQ. V was shortened by 0 bases and J by 8 bases, with 17 bases between the two germline ends. CDR3 sequence reads: CASSLEAGGKEGYTF. The CDR3 DNA sequence: TGCGCCAGCAGCTTGGAAGCGGGGGGGAAAGAGGGCTACACCTTC.

In this sample, this clonotype turned up a few times. This rearrangement joins TRBV25-1 to TRBJ1-6; TRBD1 matches 9 bases. V lost 3 bases to trimming and J lost 10 bases; unmatched junction nucleotides: 4. Germline V gene sequence: CDR1 MGHDK, CDR2 SYGVNS. CDR3 length equals 14 residues. The CDR3 is CASSEDRGWSPLHF. In DNA form, the CDR3 reads TGTGCCAGCAGTGAGGACAGGGGTTGGTCACCCCTCCACTTT.

Concerning this clonotype itself: Sequence at one end of the junction differs from germline and may be a read error. The V and J genes are TRBV6-6 and TRBJ2-2; TRBD1 is a possible D gene (6 bases). The length of the CDR3 is 15 residues. Germline CDR1 MNHNY, CDR2 SVGAGI (reference sequence). The CDR3 DNA reads TGTACCAGCAGTTACGCTCAGGGGCCCACCGGGGAGCTGTTTTTT. As protein: CTSSYAQGPTGELFF.

The gene calls are TRBV5-1 and TRBJ2-7, with 10 positions matching TRBD2. This CDR3 has 16 residues. Unmatched junction bases numbered 9, after V lost 4 bases and J lost 2 bases. Germline loops: CDR1 SGHRS, CDR2 YFSETQ. In DNA, the CDR3 is TGCGCCAGCAGCGACCCTGGACTAGCGGAAACCTACGAGCAGTACTTC. It encodes CASSDPGLAETYEQYF.

The chain recombines TRBV7-9 with TRBJ2-5; D might be TRBD1 (6 bases). Germline values: CDR1 SEHNR, CDR2 FQNEAQ (reference sequence). The length of the CDR3 is 15 residues. V was pared by 4 bases and J by 5 bases, with 17 bases between. The DNA for the CDR3 is TGTGCCAGCAGCTACTCCCAGGGGTCTGGCGAGACCCAGTACTTC. It encodes CASSYSQGSGETQYF.

In this sample, this clonotype turned up a few times. This chain links TRBV3-1 with TRBJ2-5, with a tentative D call TRBD2 (6 bases). V was clipped by 0 bases and J by 5 bases, with 16 bases between them. The CDR3 runs 16 residues. Germline V lookup: CDR1 LGHDT, CDR2 YNNKEL (reference sequence). The CDR3 bases are TGTGCCAGCAGCCAAGATCGGCTAGCGATGAAGGAGACCCAGTACTTC. It specifies CASSQDRLAMKETQYF.

This clonotype has a handful of counts. The chain combines TRBV10-2 with TRBJ1-2; the D is unclear. The germline V gene has CDR1 WSHSY and CDR2 SAAADI. The CDR3 is made up of 15 amino acids. V was pared by 0 bases and J by 8 bases, with 16 bases between. The CDR3 nucleotides are TGCGCCAGCAGTGAGTCGGGCGTACTCGGGATGGGCTACACCTTC. Translated, it gives CASSESGVLGMGYTF.

This chain uses TRBV12-5 with TRBJ2-6; D not certain. Germline lookup yields CDR1 LGHNT and CDR2 FRNRAP. The CDR3 has 14 residues. V lost 1 base, J lost 0 bases, and 1 base lay in between. The CDR3 sequence: CASGLGSGANVLTF. Here the CDR3 DNA reads TGTGCTAGTGGTTTGGGCTCTGGGGCCAACGTCCTGACTTTC.

The rearrangement joins TRBV20-1 to TRBJ2-1; possible D gene TRBD2, 6 bases. Germline V gene sequence: CDR1 DFQATT, CDR2 SNEGSKA (reference sequence). The CDR3 covers 11 residues. CDR3 region: CRAGGNNEQFF. For the CDR3, the DNA is TGCAGGGCCGGAGGGAACAATGAGCAGTTCTTC.

This clonotype has more than one count but fewer than ten. The CDR3 sequence: CASSFAGYGYTF. The DNA of the CDR3 is TGCGCCAGCAGCTTTGCCGGGTATGGCTACACCTTC. V gene TRBV5-1 combines with J gene TRBJ1-2; no reliable D call. CDR1 and CDR2 (germline): SGHRS, YFSETQ. The CDR3 is 12 residues long. V was cut by 2 bases and J by 5 bases, with 7 bases left in between.

This clonotype has only a few counts. The CDR3 nucleotides read TGCAGTGCTCCCAGGCCAGCAGGGAGCTCCTACAATGAGCAGTTCTTC. Encoded protein: CSAPRPAGSSYNEQFF. The chain links TRBV20-1 to TRBJ2-1; D may be TRBD1 or TRBD2 (5 bases each). From germline, CDR1 is DFQATT and CDR2 SNEGSKA (reference sequence). CDR3 length: 16 amino acids. Trimming shortened V by 5 bases and J by 0 bases, and 17 bases separated the two germline ends.

This clonotype was counted once. The CDR3 does not end in the conserved phenylalanine or tryptophan, so this is likely a read error. The chain combines TRBV20-1 with TRBJ2-7; D assignment may be TRBD1 or TRBD2 (5 bases each). Looked up from germline, CDR1 is DFQATT and CDR2 is SNEGSKA (reference sequence). The CDR3 is made up of 13 amino acids. V dropped 3 bases and J dropped 2 bases, with 11 bases sitting between them. CDR3 sequence reads: CSASSVGAYEQYC. CDR3 nucleotide sequence: TGCAGTGCTAGCTCGGTGGGGGCCTACGAGCAGTACTGC.

About this clonotype itself: A much larger clone differs by one base, so this may be a read error. J is TRBJ2-1 and V is TRBV5-1; 7 bases are shared with TRBD1. This CDR3 contains 15 residues. Germline-derived CDR1 and CDR2 are SGHRS and YFSETQ. Here the CDR3 reads CANSFETGSYNEQFF. The CDR3, as DNA: TGCGCCAACAGCTTCGAGACAGGGTCGTACAATGAGCAGTTCTTC. Variable domain in full (rest from reference TRBV5-1 and TRBJ2-1): KAGVTQTPRYLIKTRGQQVTLSCSPISGHRSVSWYQQTPGQGLQFLFEYFSETQRNKGNFPGRFSGRQFSNSRSEMNVSTLELGDSALYLCANSFETGSYNEQFFGPGTRLTVL.

This clonotype was observed a handful of times. This chain links TRBV12-3 or TRBV12-4 with TRBJ1-5; D not certain. The CDR3 loop spans 12 amino acids. Trimming stripped 4 bases from V and 9 bases from J, with 10 bases between. Here the CDR3 DNA reads TGTGCCAGCAGTTCTGACGTTTGGCCCCAGCATTTT. It yields the protein CASSSDVWPQHF.

The chain has TRBV11-2 and TRBJ2-7; 7 nucleotides match TRBD2. Germline CDR1 SGHAT, CDR2 FQNNGV. With V trimmed by 6 bases and J by 7 bases, 15 bases remained unmatched. The CDR3 covers 15 residues. CDR3 sequence: CASREWAGAPAEQYF. CDR3 DNA sequence: TGTGCCAGCAGGGAATGGGCGGGAGCACCCGCTGAGCAGTACTTC.

CDR3 bases: TGTGCCAGCAGTTATTCCCCCGGGACAGAGTTTGCAGAGACCCAGTACTTC. Its translation is CASSYSPGTEFAETQYF. This rearrangement joins TRBV6-5 to TRBJ2-5, with TRBD1 matching over 7 bases. The CDR3 is made up of 17 amino acids. V dropped 3 bases and J dropped 4; count of bases not matched to a gene: 14. Germline CDR1 is MNHEY and CDR2 is SVGAGI.

The sample holds a few counts of this clonotype. The rearrangement joins TRBV5-1 to TRBJ2-1; tentatively, D is TRBD2 (6 bases). The germline CDR1 and CDR2 sequences are SGHRS and YFSETQ. The CDR3 runs to 14 residues. The V and J ends lost 0 bases and 7 bases respectively, with 11 bases between them. The CDR3 here is CASSLGEVTNEQFF. CDR3 in DNA: TGCGCCAGCAGCTTGGGGGAGGTCACAAATGAGCAGTTCTTC.

As for this clonotype: A much larger clone lies one base from this, so it may be a read error. CDR3 amino acids: CSARDPNDDQQFF. In DNA, the CDR3 is TGCAGTGCTAGAGATCCCAATGATGACCAGCAGTTCTTC. This chain links TRBV20-1 with TRBJ2-1, with D uncertain. The ends were cut back, 0 bases at V and 11 bases at J, with 14 bases in the middle. Per germline, CDR1 DFQATT and CDR2 SNEGSKA (reference sequence). The CDR3 is made up of 13 amino acids.

This clonotype was found many times. This sequence joins TRBV11-2 and TRBJ2-7, with D unclear. The germline V gene encodes CDR1 SGHAT and CDR2 FQNNGV. This CDR3 comprises 14 residues. The V gene lost 7 bases and the J gene lost 0 bases, with 13 bases spanning the gap. The CDR3 loop reads CASISGTNSYEQYF. CDR3 DNA sequence: TGTGCCAGCATTTCCGGAACGAACTCCTACGAGCAGTACTTC.

This clonotype was seen more than once but under ten times. This chain links TRBV27 with TRBJ2-1; 8 bases map to TRBD2. V dropped 5 bases and J dropped 8; count of bases not matched to a gene: 14. Per germline, CDR1 MNHEY and CDR2 SMNVEV (reference sequence). The CDR3 has 16 residues. This CDR3 is CASSNHRVREVDEQFF. The CDR3 DNA reads TGTGCCAGCAGTAACCACAGGGTGCGGGAGGTGGATGAGCAGTTCTTC.

V and J are TRBV7-9 and TRBJ2-5; tentatively, D is TRBD1 (5 bases). Germline CDR1 reads SEHNR; CDR2 reads FQNEAQ (reference sequence). V lost 7 bases, J lost 5 bases, and 20 bases lay in between. The CDR3 is 15 amino acids. The CDR3 DNA follows: TGTGCCAGCACAGCCACAGGTTCTCCCGGGGAGACCCAGTACTTC. Its translation: CASTATGSPGETQYF.

Worth noting for this clonotype: With a much larger clone just one base away, this may be a read error. The chain joins TRBV6-6 to TRBJ2-4, with 7 bases fitting TRBD2. Per the germline V gene, CDR1 is MNHNY and CDR2 is SVGAGI (reference sequence). The CDR3 covers 13 residues. CDR3 bases: TGTGCCAACAGTCAAGGACTAGTCAACATTCAGTACTTC. Its protein is CANSQGLVNIQYF.

The rearrangement joins TRBV29-1 to TRBJ1-1; D is unresolved. The germline V gene encodes CDR1 SQVTM and CDR2 ANQGSEA. This CDR3 has 10 residues. The V gene lost 7 bases and the J gene lost 5 bases, with 8 bases spanning the gap. The CDR3 nucleotides read TGCAGCGCTAGGGAAACTGAAGCTTTCTTT. Translating it yields CSARETEAFF. Based on the CDR3 plus reference TRBV29-1 and TRBJ1-1, the full variable domain is SAVISQKPSRDICQRGTSLTIQCQVDSQVTMMFWYRQQPGQSLTLIATANQGSEATYESGFVIDKFPISRPNLTFSTLTVSNMSPEDSSIYLCSARETEAFFGQGTRLTVV.

The table lists this clonotype with a few counts. J is TRBJ2-5 and V is TRBV12-3 or TRBV12-4, with TRBD1 identical over 8 bases. The CDR3 is 14 residues long. V shed 4 bases, J shed 5 bases, and the junction held 6 bases outside the gene matches. CDR3 nucleotides: TGTGCCAGCAGTTACAGGACAGGGAAGGAGACCCAGTACTTC. Its protein product is CASSYRTGKETQYF.

The chain joins TRBV12-3 or TRBV12-4 to TRBJ1-2; unclear D gene. This CDR3 has 14 amino acids. Between the trimmed V and J ends, which lost 1 base and 7 bases, there was a span of 13 bases. The CDR3 sequence: CASSLGREASGYTF. The CDR3 DNA reads as TGTGCCAGCAGTTTAGGAAGGGAGGCTAGTGGCTACACCTTC.

This clonotype turned up a few times. The chain carries TRBV12-5 and TRBJ2-2; no clear D gene. This CDR3 has 15 amino acids. Germline values: CDR1 LGHNT, CDR2 FRNRAP. Deletions cut 5 bases from V and 7 bases from J, with 17 bases between. The CDR3 nucleotides are TGTGCTAGTGGTAACGCGAACGGTGTTGTCGGGGAGCTGTTTTTT. This sequence encodes CASGNANGVVGELFF.

This clonotype was found many times. The chain couples TRBV10-3 to TRBJ2-5; D unclear. Per germline, CDR1 ENHRY and CDR2 SYGVKD. The CDR3 consists of 13 residues. V was pared by 2 bases and J by 1 base, with 5 bases between. The CDR3 DNA reads as TGTGCCATCAGTGAGGAGCCCCAAGAGACCCAGTACTTC. It encodes CAISEEPQETQYF.